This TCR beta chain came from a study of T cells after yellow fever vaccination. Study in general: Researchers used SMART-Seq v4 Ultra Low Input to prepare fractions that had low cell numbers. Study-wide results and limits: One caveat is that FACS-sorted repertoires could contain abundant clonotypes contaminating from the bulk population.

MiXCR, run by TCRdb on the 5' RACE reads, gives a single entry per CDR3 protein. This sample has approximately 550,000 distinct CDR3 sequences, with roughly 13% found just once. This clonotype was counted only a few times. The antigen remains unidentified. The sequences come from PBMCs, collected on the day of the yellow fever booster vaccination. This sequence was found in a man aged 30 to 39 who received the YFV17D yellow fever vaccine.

The CDR3 nucleotides read TGTGCCAGCACCTGGGGGCCACCCGGGACCAATAACTACGAGCAGTACTTC. This codes for CASTWGPPGTNNYEQYF. The chain couples TRBV6-2 or TRBV6-3 to TRBJ2-7; possibly TRBD1 for D (6 bases). The CDR3 has 17 residues. From germline, CDR1 is MNHEY and CDR2 SVGEGT. With 7 bases removed from V and 3 bases from J, the gap between germline ends came to 25 bases.